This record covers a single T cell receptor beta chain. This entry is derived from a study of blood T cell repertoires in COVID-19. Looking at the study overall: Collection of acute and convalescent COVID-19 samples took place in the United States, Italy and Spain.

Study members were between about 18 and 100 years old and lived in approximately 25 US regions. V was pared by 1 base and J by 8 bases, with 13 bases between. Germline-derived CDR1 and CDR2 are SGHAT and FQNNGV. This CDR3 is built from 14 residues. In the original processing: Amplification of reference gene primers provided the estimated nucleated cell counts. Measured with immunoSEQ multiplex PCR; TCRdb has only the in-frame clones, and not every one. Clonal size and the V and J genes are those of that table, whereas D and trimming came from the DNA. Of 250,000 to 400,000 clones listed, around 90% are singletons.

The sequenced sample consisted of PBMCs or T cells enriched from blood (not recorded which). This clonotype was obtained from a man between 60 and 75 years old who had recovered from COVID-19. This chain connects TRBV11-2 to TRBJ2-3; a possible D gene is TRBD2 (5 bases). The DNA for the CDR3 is TGTGCCAGCAGCTTAGCGGTCGGGGTCGTTACGCAGTATTTT. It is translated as CASSLAVGVVTQYF.